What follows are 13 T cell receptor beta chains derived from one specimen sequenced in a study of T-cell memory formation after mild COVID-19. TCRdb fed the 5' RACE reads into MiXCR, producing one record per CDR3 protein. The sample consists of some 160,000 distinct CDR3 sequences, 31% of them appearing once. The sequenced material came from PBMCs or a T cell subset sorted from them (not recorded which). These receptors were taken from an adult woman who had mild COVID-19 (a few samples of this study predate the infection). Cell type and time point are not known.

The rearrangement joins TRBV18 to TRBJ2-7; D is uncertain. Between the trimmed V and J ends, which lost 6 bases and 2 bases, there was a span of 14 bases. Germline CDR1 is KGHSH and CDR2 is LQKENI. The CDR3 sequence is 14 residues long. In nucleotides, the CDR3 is TGTGCCAGCTCCAACACCATAACGGCCTACGAGCAGTACTTC. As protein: CASSNTITAYEQYF.

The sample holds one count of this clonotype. CDR3 DNA: TGTGCCAGCAGTGAAGCCCGTCTGCAAGAGACCCAGTACTTC. It yields the protein CASSEARLQETQYF. The chain joins TRBV2 to TRBJ2-5; D not certain. Per the germline V gene, CDR1 is SNHLY and CDR2 is FYNNEI. This CDR3 comprises 14 residues. V was shortened by 0 bases and J by 2 bases, with 7 bases between the two germline ends.

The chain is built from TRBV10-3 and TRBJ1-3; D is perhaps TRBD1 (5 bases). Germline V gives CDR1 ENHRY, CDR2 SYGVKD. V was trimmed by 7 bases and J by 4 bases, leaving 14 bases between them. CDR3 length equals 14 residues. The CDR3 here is CAIKDSLAGNTIYF. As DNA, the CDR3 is TGTGCCATCAAAGACAGCCTCGCGGGAAACACCATATATTTT.

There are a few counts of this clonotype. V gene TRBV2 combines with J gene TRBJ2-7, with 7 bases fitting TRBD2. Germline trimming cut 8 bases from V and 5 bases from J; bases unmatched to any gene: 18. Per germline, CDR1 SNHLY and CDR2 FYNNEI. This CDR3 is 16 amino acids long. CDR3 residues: CASFNSGTRAGDEQYF. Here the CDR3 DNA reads TGTGCCAGCTTTAATAGCGGAACTCGGGCGGGGGACGAGCAGTACTTC.

This chain's CDR3 is CASSEALARGGEQYF. CDR3 DNA: TGTGCCAGCAGTGAAGCGCTTGCCAGGGGAGGCGAGCAGTACTTC. V and J are TRBV2 and TRBJ2-7; either TRBD1 or TRBD2 may fit D (6 bases each). Trimming took off 0 bases at V and 6 bases at J, with 15 bases between the two ends. Germline lookup yields CDR1 SNHLY and CDR2 FYNNEI. This CDR3 contains 15 residues. Using reference TRBV2 and TRBJ2-7 for the parts outside the CDR3, the full variable domain is EPEVTQTPSHQVTQMGQEVILRCVPISNHLYFYWYRQILGQKVEFLVSFYNNEISEKSEIFDDQFSVERPDGSNFTLKIRSTKLEDSAMYFCASSEALARGGEQYFGPGTRLTVT.

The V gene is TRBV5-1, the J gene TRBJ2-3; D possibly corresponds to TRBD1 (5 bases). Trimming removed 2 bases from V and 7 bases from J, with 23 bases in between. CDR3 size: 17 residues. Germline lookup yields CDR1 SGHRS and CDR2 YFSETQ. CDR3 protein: CASSFPRQQMGFNTQYF. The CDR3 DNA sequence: TGCGCCAGCAGCTTTCCCCGACAGCAGATGGGGTTCAATACGCAGTATTTT.

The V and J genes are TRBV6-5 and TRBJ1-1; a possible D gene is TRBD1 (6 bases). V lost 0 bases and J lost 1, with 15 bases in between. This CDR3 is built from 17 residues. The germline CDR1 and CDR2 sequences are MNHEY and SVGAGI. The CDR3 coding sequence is TGTGCCAGCAGTTACTCGATTAGGGGGGCAGGGAACACTGAAGCTTTCTTT. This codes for CASSYSIRGAGNTEAFF.

CDR3 DNA sequence: TGTGCCAGCAGCCCCCGGACCGGGACAGGGTCCCACGAGCAGTACTTC. Its protein product is CASSPRTGTGSHEQYF. The chain carries TRBV7-2 and TRBJ2-7; the match to TRBD1 covers 9 bases. Trimming cost V 5 bases and J 5 bases; bases outside gene matches: 13. The germline V gene has CDR1 SGHTA and CDR2 FQGNSA. The CDR3 has 16 amino acids.

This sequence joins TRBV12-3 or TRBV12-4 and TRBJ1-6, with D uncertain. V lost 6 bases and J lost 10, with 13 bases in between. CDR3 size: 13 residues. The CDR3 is CASRNEVGSPLHF. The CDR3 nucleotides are TGTGCCAGCAGGAACGAGGTGGGCTCACCCCTCCACTTT.

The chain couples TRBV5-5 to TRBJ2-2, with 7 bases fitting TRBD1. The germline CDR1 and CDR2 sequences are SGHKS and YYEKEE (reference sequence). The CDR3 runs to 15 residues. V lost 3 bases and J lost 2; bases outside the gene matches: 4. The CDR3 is CASSWAGGNTGELFF. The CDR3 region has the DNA TGTGCCAGCAGCTGGGCAGGGGGAAACACCGGGGAGCTGTTTTTT. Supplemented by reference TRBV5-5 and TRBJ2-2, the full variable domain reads DAGVTQSPTHLIKTRGQQVTLRCSPISGHKSVSWYQQVLGQGPQFIFQYYEKEERGRGNFPDRFSARQFPNYSSELNVNALLLGDSALYLCASSWAGGNTGELFFGEGSRLTVL.

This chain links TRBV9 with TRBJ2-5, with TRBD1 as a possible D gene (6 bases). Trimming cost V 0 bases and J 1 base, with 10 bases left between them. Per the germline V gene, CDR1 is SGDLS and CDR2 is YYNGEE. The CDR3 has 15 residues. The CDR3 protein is CASSVEGQLQETQYF. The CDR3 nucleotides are TGTGCCAGCAGCGTAGAAGGACAGCTCCAAGAGACCCAGTACTTC.

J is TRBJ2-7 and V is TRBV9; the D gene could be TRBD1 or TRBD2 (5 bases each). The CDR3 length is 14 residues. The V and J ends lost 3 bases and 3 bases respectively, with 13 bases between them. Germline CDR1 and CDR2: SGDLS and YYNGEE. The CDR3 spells CASSARGSDYEQYF. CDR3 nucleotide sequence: TGTGCCAGCAGCGCAAGGGGTAGCGACTACGAGCAGTACTTC. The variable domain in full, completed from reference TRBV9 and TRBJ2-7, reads DSGVTQTPKHLITATGQRVTLRCSPRSGDLSVYWYQQSLDQGLQFLIQYYNGEERAKGNILERFSAQQFPDLHSELNLSSLELGDSALYFCASSARGSDYEQYFGPGTRLTVT.

The CDR3 spells CASSYGGYQETQYF. CDR3 sequence (DNA): TGTGCCAGCAGTTACGGAGGGTACCAAGAGACCCAGTACTTC. The V call is TRBV6-5, the J call TRBJ2-5; tentative D call: TRBD2 (6 bases). The CDR3 is made up of 14 amino acids. Trimming took off 2 bases at V and 0 bases at J, with 7 bases between the two ends. Germline values: CDR1 MNHEY, CDR2 SVGAGI.